This T cell receptor beta chain is from a study of blood T cell repertoires in COVID-19. The CDR3 length is 16 residues. Trimming pared 4 bases from V and 6 bases from J, leaving 20 bases between. From germline, CDR1 is SGHNT and CDR2 YYREEE (reference sequence). Libraries were prepared by immunoSEQ multiplex PCR; TCRdb keeps only in-frame clonotypes and omits some of them. The data hold about 60,000 clones, with around 84% observed a single time. The rearrangement links TRBV5-4 to TRBJ2-1, with D possibly being TRBD1 (6 bases). This TCR was recovered from a human donor in a cohort sampled during active COVID-19. The specimen sequenced was peripheral blood. The CDR3 DNA sequence: TGTGCCAGCAGCGCACCGACGGGACATTACGTCAATGAGCAGTTCTTC. Protein sequence: CASSAPTGHYVNEQFF.